This T cell receptor (beta chain) was recovered during a study of blood T cell repertoires in COVID-19. Study-wide context: Spain, Italy and the United States supplied samples that represented acute and convalescent COVID-19. Sources were T cells, B-cell-depleted T cells, or PBMCs; the material itself was cDNA or gDNA.

With V trimmed by 4 bases and J by 0 bases, 6 bases remained unmatched. The CDR3 spans 18 residues. CDR1 and CDR2 (germline): SGHRS, YFSETQ. As handled by the study authors: Amplification of reference gene primers was used by the study to estimate nucleated cell counts. Clones were read by immunoSEQ multiplex PCR, and TCRdb kept only the in-frame ones, dropping some. D and trimming come from the DNA, and the V and J calls and clone size come from that table. The repertoire holds a few hundred thousand clones, with about 83% as singletons. The source material was peripheral blood. The receptor was derived from a woman between 45 and 65 years old with acute or convalescent COVID-19. J is TRBJ2-2 and V is TRBV5-1; 13 bases are shared with TRBD2. The CDR3 nucleotides are TGCGCCAGCAGCCTTAAGACTAGCGGGGGGTCGAACACCGGGGAGCTGTTTTTT. It specifies CASSLKTSGGSNTGELFF.